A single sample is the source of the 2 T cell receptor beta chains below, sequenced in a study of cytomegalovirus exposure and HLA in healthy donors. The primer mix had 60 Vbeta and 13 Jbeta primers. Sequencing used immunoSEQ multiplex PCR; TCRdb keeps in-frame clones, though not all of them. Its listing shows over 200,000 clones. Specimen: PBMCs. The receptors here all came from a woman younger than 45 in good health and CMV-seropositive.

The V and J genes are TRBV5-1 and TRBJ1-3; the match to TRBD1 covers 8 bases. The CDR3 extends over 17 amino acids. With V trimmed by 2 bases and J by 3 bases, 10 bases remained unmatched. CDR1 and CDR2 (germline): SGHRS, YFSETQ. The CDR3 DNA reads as TGCGCCAGCAGCTTCGGACAGGGTGGGTCATTTGGAAACACCATATATTTT. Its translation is CASSFGQGGSFGNTIYF.

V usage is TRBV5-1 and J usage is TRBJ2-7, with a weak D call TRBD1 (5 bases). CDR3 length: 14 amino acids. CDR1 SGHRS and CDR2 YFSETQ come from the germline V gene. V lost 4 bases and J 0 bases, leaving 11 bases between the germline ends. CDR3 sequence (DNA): TGCGCCAGCAGCGAAACCAGGGTCTCCTACGAGCAGTACTTC. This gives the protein CASSETRVSYEQYF.